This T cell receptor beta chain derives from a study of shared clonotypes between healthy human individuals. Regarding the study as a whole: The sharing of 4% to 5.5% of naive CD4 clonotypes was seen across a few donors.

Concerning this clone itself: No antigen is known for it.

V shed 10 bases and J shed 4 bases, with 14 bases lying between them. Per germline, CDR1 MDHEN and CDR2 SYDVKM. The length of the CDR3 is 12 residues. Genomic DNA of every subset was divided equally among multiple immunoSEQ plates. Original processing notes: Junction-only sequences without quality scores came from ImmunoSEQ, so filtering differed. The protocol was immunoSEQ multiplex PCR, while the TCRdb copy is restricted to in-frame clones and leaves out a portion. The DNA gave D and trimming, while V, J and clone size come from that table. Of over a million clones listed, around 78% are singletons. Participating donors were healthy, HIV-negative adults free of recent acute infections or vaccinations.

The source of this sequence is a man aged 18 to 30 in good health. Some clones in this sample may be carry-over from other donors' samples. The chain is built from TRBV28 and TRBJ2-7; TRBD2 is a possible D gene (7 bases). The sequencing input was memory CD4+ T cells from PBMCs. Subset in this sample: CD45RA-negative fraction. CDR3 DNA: TGTGCCATCCAGGGGAGGGCTTACGAGCAGTACTTC. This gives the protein CAIQGRAYEQYF. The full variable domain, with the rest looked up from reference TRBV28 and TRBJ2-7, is DVKVTQSSRYLVKRTGEKVFLECVQDMDHENMFWYRQDPGLGLRLIYFSYDVKMKEKGDIPEGYSVSREKKERFSLILESASTNQTSMYLCAIQGRAYEQYFGPGTRLTVT.